The source of this TCR beta chain is a study of cytomegalovirus exposure and HLA in healthy donors (dated by TCRdb to the late 2010s). Regarding the study in general: An earlier analysis of 550 to 700 of the donors reported 250 to 350 Gb of sequence data and some 120 million unique TCR beta sequences from about 180 million T cells. Roughly 300 gigabases of sequencing data and tens of millions of unique TCR sequences were included in an early release covering roughly 600 HLA-typed donors. The genetic ancestry cluster associated with self-reported Caucasian donors included over 80% of the 398 genotyped donors. The study aimed to test whether cataloging public T cell receptors could reveal signatures of past pathogen exposure. The study used immunosequencing to profile the T cell repertoires of approximately 690 subjects and linked those repertoires to cytomegalovirus serostatus. Along with the approximately 650-subject first cohort, a separate validation cohort of over 90 different subjects was used. High-throughput TCR immunosequencing, statistical association of individual TCRs with disease status, and machine learning were combined to predict cytomegalovirus infection status. A later analysis re-analyzed previously published TCR beta repertoires from hundreds of donors and added high-resolution HLA genotyping to study TCR occurrence patterns. Rather than drawing on any new phenotypic data, the later analysis identified candidate immune exposures from TCR beta sequences and the way those sequences occurred across donors. In an earlier analysis of a few hundred of the donors, high-throughput TCR beta sequencing was used to judge whether each TCR beta V gene segment behaved as functional or pseudogenic. Donor age, sex, ethnicity and CMV serostatus were compiled alongside the repertoire data. In a later genetic analysis, genome-wide SNP genotypes for about 65% of the 666 donors were used, and that subset was treated as a discovery cohort. All discovery cohort repertoires had been generated on a single sequencing platform. Class I and class II HLA loci were covered by the typing at four-digit resolution. The number of donors typed differed by locus, with roughly 620-630 for A, B, C, DRB1 and DQB1, around 500 for DQA1, 600 to 610 for DPA1, and some 450 for DPB1. Because of strong linkage in the cohort, four or five DR-DQ haplotypes were treated as single units for association and clustering. Among 398 genotyped donors of the cohort, an average of about 240,000 unique TCR beta nucleotide sequences were sequenced per donor, roughly 20% of them non-productive.

The germline V gene supplies CDR1 ENHRY and CDR2 SYGVKD. Counted from cysteine to phenylalanine, this CDR3 has 12 amino acids. CDR3 DNA is the only sequence kept; it has 36 bases, read in frame from the first base. The junction shows trimming of 8 bases on V and 0 bases on J, plus 5 bases between the germline ends. The cohort consisted of 650 to 700 healthy bone marrow donors. Cohort members were all nominally healthy when sampled, although unrecorded immune exposures were likely present. The donor tested CMV seropositive, placing the donor among the 250 to 350 seropositive members of the cohort. A peripheral blood sample was collected from each donor, and TCR beta sequencing was performed on peripheral blood mononuclear cells. The Qiagen DNeasy Blood Extraction Kit was used to extract genomic DNA from the blood cell samples. As regards this clone: Its cognate antigen has yet to be identified. Base qualities are not at hand, and no much larger clone is one base apart.

Library method: the immunoSEQ multiplex PCR assay. For the multiplex PCR, a mixture combining 60 forward primers for TCR Vbeta segments and 13 reverse primers for TCR Jbeta segments was used. The CDR3 region of rearranged TCR beta genes was amplified from genomic DNA by a multiplex PCR assay. The amplified TCR beta libraries were sequenced on the Illumina HiSeq System as 87-base-pair reads. On the authors' methods: A later analysis counted some 74 million unique TCR beta chains across the 650 to 700 repertoires, and around 9.9 million of these chains were shared by at least two donors. To remove PCR and sequencing errors, raw reads were error-corrected and collapsed into unique sequences using a nearest-neighbor algorithm that merged closely related sequences. V, D and J gene segments were assigned by aligning CDR3 sequences to IMGT reference sequences. For a sequence to be retained, a match of at least six nucleotides to both a V gene segment and a J gene segment was required. Rearrangements were called productive when the CDR3 lacked stop codons and stayed in frame with V and J; all others were non-productive. CDR3 was defined by IMGT convention, running from the second conserved V-encoded cysteine to the conserved J-encoded phenylalanine. In an earlier analysis of approximately 590 of the donors, sequences lacking an unambiguous match to a single V gene segment were excluded. An earlier analysis of under 750 of the donors called V segments functional above 56.7% productive rearrangements and segregating when the between-donor standard deviation exceeded 5%. A statistical classification framework was built to diagnose cytomegalovirus status from the catalog of TCR beta chain sequences. V and J gene assignment, in a later analysis, came from comparing TCR nucleotide sequences with IMGT/GENE-DB human TR gene sequences. In a later analysis, CDR3 sequences and most-parsimonious VDJ recombination scenarios were assigned using the TCRdist pipeline. In a later analysis, every TCR beta chain was defined by the combination of its CDR3 amino acid sequence and its V-gene family, and reads without a unique V-gene family were dropped. To address suspected cross-contamination and a sequencing artifact, a later analysis removed around 600 highly shared, low-generation-probability nucleotide sequences. A later analysis calculated a clonal expansion index for each public chain from normalized within-repertoire ranks of inferred template counts. Generation probabilities in a later analysis came from a VDJ recombination model fitted to out-of-frame rearrangements, and those results were checked against IGoR. A later analysis scored TCR-TCR, TCR-HLA and TCR-CMV co-occurrence with hypergeometric tests, applying a repertoire-size bias correction to TCR pairs. A later analysis estimated false discovery rates by permuting HLA or CMV assignments 20 times. In a later analysis, co-occurring TCRs were grouped with DBSCAN, and TCRdist sequence similarity was added when clustering was performed within HLA-allele-positive subsets. Repertoires with fewer than 30,000 or more than 120,000 public chains, plus five repertoires with anomalous nucleotide sharing, were excluded from co-occurrence clustering. Entries here come from immuneACCESS through TCRdb and include only in-frame sequences with V and J called. Some clones fail to appear in such tables; in the studies checked, an unresolved V gene covers under half of the shortfall, and the cause of the remainder is unknown. D and trimming come from the DNA, and the V and J calls and clone size come from that table. In all, the sample holds 140,000 to 150,000 clones, and approximately 82% of those were seen once. The biggest ten clones account for 9.7% of the sample.

The paper's findings and limits, for the study overall: Some 16 rarely observed V segments, including chromosome 9 orphons, were excluded from the earlier analysis of several hundred of the donors because counts were too low. A group of highly shared sequence variants was considered likely to be a technical artifact of the sequencing pipeline. According to a later analysis, parvovirus B19, influenza, CMV and Epstein-Barr virus appeared linked to several top co-occurrence clusters. The classifier was reported to diagnose cytomegalovirus status with high specificity and sensitivity in both the original and validation cohorts. It was suggested by the authors that the approach could potentially be generalized to other disease states and immunological phenotypes. In a later analysis, TCR association rates were found to vary across HLA loci, with the most associated TCRs seen for DRB1 alleles and the fewest for HLA-C alleles. Specific HLA alleles were associated with 15,000 to 20,000 TCR beta sequences at a false discovery rate of 0.05 in a later analysis. Across donors, most TCR sequences were observed very rarely, whereas some public TCRs were present in many individuals. An earlier analysis of around 600 of the donors showed that most TCR beta V segments appeared in productive rearrangements either about 87% or about 30% of the time, which broadly matched IMGT annotations. In the study, roughly 160 TCR beta chains were listed as associated with cytomegalovirus. A further reported finding was that TCR beta sequences accurately predicted the HLA-A and HLA-B alleles for most subjects in the first cohort. A few of the identified cytomegalovirus-associated TCR beta chains were confirmed in vitro to be specific for cytomegalovirus antigens. Some IMGT-functional V segments, including TRBV6-2 and TRBV6-3, could not be distinguished by the 87-base-pair reads and were therefore excluded. Because some donors lacked HLA typing at each locus, the association tests relied only on the typed subset. Only TCR beta chains were sequenced in this cohort, and the absence of alpha or paired-chain data limited detectable features. Assigning TCR associations to individual alleles was difficult when HLA alleles, especially DR and DQ, strongly co-occurred. A later genetic analysis associated a missense DCLRE1C variant with V-gene and J-gene trimming of TCR beta chains, and an independent cohort replicated the association. Roughly uniform sequencing depth across donors was assumed in presence/absence analyses, although this assumption may not hold. In a later genetic analysis, fewer N-insertions in productive TCRs were reported among donors in an Asian-associated ancestry cluster than the roughly 670-donor mean. CMV serostatus was the only immune exposure information available for the cohort. A later analysis found that HLA-associated TCR beta chains were more clonally expanded and had lower generation probabilities than equally common non-associated chains. Correlated functional status among segregating V segments might be attributable to linkage disequilibrium, but an unknown experimental factor could not be ruled out. According to a later analysis, most CMV-associated TCR beta chains appeared to be HLA-restricted, and the HLA associations seemed to be driven largely by CMV exposure.

This TCR was recovered from a woman aged 60 to 75 in good health and CMV-seropositive. Sequencing was done on a sample of PBMCs. Recombination linked TRBV10-3 to TRBJ2-1; TRBD2 might be the D gene, on 5 matching bases. CDR3 reads: CAIGSSYNEQFF. The DNA sequence is as follows: TGTGCCATCGGGAGCTCCTACAATGAGCAGTTCTTC.